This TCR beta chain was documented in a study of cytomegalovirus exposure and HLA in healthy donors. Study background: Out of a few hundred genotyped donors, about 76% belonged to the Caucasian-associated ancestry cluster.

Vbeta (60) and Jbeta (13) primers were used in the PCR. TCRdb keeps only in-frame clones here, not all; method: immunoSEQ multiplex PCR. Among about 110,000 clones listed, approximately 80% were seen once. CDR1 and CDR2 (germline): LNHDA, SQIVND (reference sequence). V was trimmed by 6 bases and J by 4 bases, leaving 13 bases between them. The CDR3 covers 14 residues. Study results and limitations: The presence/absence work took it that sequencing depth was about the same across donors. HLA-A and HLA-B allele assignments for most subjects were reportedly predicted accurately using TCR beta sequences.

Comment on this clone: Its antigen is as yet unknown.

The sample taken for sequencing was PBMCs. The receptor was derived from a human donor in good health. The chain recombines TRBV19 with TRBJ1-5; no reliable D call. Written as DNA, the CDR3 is TGTGCCAGTAGGCCGGGATCTATTAATCAGCCCCAGCATTTT. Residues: CASRPGSINQPQHF.